This T cell receptor (beta chain) was retrieved from a study of a mutant IDH1 vaccine in newly diagnosed glioma. Time point specified: baseline, week 1 (first vaccination visit). The treatment: pre-vaccination baseline after standard-of-care therapy. This CDR3 has 12 residues. CDR1 is SQVTM and CDR2 is ANQGSEA in the germline V gene. V was clipped by 8 bases and J by 3 bases; unmatched bases: 3. TCRdb's table, derived via immunoSEQ multiplex PCR, lists solely in-frame clones and lacks some. The sample holds 65,000 to 70,000 clones, just over 85% seen once. The sequencing here drew on PBMCs, taken from a glioma patient treated with radiotherapy, temozolomide or both. This TCR derives from a young man with glioma. This sequence joins TRBV29-1 and TRBJ2-3, with 9 nucleotides matching TRBD2. The CDR3 nucleotides read TGCAGCCACCTAGCGGGGACAGATACGCAGTATTTT. Translated: CSHLAGTDTQYF.